This record covers a single T cell receptor beta chain. Its antigen remains unidentified. Here immunoSEQ multiplex PCR was the method, and the copy in TCRdb shows in-frame clones only, minus some. The data hold more than 15,000 clones, with nearly 85% observed a single time. This entry comes from a study of OX40 agonist ivuxolimab in advanced cancers. Whole-study context: Ivuxolimab, which is an agonistic anti-OX40 (CD134) antibody, was administered to the patients. Findings of the study overall: More expanded clones were found, on average, in CD8+ than in CD4+ T cells. At 0.1 to 3.0 mg/kg, CD4+ and CD8+ blood T cells expanded clonally by week 6.

The sample in question was CD4+ or CD8+ T cells sorted from blood, obtained in a trial of the OX40 agonist ivuxolimab. The sequence derives from an adult with an advanced solid tumor such as melanoma, head and neck, liver or kidney cancer.

The CDR3 is CASSDTGGGYNEQFF. The CDR3, as DNA: TGCGCCAGCAGTGATACGGGGGGAGGCTACAATGAGCAGTTCTTC. The V gene is TRBV10-1, the J gene TRBJ2-1; 7 bases fit TRBD2. In germline, CDR1 is WNHNN, CDR2 SYGVQD (reference sequence). The CDR3 contains 15 residues. With 3 bases clipped from V and 3 bases from J, the junction kept 5 bases outside the gene matches.